These 4 T cell receptor beta chains came from one sample sequenced in a study of cytomegalovirus exposure and HLA in healthy donors. This PCR relied on a set of 60 Vbeta primers and 13 Jbeta primers. TCRdb keeps only in-frame clones here, not all; method: immunoSEQ multiplex PCR. Reported are 150,000 to 200,000 clones; the ten largest clones contain around 1.4%. The specimen sequenced was PBMCs. These receptor sequences come from a woman in her sixties or seventies in good health and CMV-seronegative.

The chain combines TRBV11-2 with TRBJ2-1; 10 nucleotides align to TRBD2. V lost 5 bases, J lost 5 bases, and 3 bases stayed unmatched. The CDR3 has 14 residues. Per germline, CDR1 SGHAT and CDR2 FQNNGV. In DNA form, the CDR3 reads TGTGCCAGCAGCCATAGCGGGAGGCACAATGAGCAGTTCTTC. It encodes CASSHSGRHNEQFF.

In DNA form, the CDR3 reads TGTGCCAGCATGGGACTGGACTCTGGAAACACCATATATTTT. This gives the protein CASMGLDSGNTIYF. The V and J genes are TRBV28 and TRBJ1-3; TRBD1 is a possible D gene (5 bases). CDR3 size: 14 residues. Trimming removed 7 bases at V and 0 bases at J, with 10 bases between. Germline-derived CDR1 and CDR2 are MDHEN and SYDVKM. The full variable domain, its missing parts supplied by reference TRBV28 and TRBJ1-3, is DVKVTQSSRYLVKRTGEKVFLECVQDMDHENMFWYRQDPGLGLRLIYFSYDVKMKEKGDIPEGYSVSREKKERFSLILESASTNQTSMYLCASMGLDSGNTIYFGEGSWLTVV.

The chain has TRBV7-8 and TRBJ2-5; 13 bases agree with TRBD2. V trimming: 5 bases; J trimming: 1 base; junction bases outside the gene matches: 4. Germline values: CDR1 SGHVS, CDR2 FQNEAQ. The CDR3 runs 16 residues. The CDR3 is CASSRTSGGLQETQYF. Here the CDR3 DNA reads TGTGCCAGCAGCCGGACTAGCGGGGGCCTCCAAGAGACCCAGTACTTC.

V and J are TRBV5-1 and TRBJ2-2; TRBD1 matches at 8 bases. Germline V gives CDR1 SGHRS, CDR2 YFSETQ. V shed 3 bases and J 1 base; nucleotides not matched to a gene: 2. This CDR3 spans 15 amino acids. CDR3 nucleotide sequence: TGCGCCAGCAGCTGGGGGACAGGGAACACCGGGGAGCTGTTTTTT. Translated, it gives CASSWGTGNTGELFF.